This note documents a single T cell receptor beta chain sequence. As yet, its antigen is unknown. The CDR3 contains 14 residues. CDR1 is SGHTA, CDR2 FQGNSA, per germline. V lost 6 bases to trimming and J lost 5 bases, with 16 bases between them. Some clones are missing from TCRdb's copy, which holds only in-frame ones; the method was immunoSEQ multiplex PCR. The sample has hundreds of thousands of clones, under 90% seen once. The data stem from a study of Ad26.COV2.S vaccination and SARS-CoV-2 variants. About the study: Vaccine-arm donor from the placebo-controlled COV1001 Ad26.COV2.S trial. Intramuscular Ad26.COV2.S at 5x10^10 or 1x10^11 viral particles. Study findings and constraints: TCR breadth and depth estimates may have understated total T cell responses.

The treatment: roughly 20 received Ad26.COV2.S at low or high dose, single or two shots; about five received placebo; per-sample allocation not given. The investigators took samples on day 63 after the first vaccine or placebo injection. Based in Boston, the donor was an adult of 18-55 years. The starting material was peripheral blood, obtained in a trial of Ad26.COV2.S vaccine versus placebo. The V call is TRBV7-2, the J call TRBJ2-5; D is unresolved. The clonotype was recovered from a person aged 18-60 years who received the Ad26.COV2.S COVID-19 vaccine or a placebo. CDR3 nucleotides: TGTGCCAGCAGTCCTACCGGCCCTCGGGAGACCCAGTACTTC. Translated: CASSPTGPRETQYF.